One and the same sample provided the 9 T cell receptor beta chains below, sequenced in a study of cytomegalovirus exposure and HLA in healthy donors. PCR involved 60 Vbeta and 13 Jbeta primers. The method was immunoSEQ multiplex PCR; TCRdb's version includes in-frame clones alone and lacks a portion of them. The sample lists about 150,000 clones, about 68% occurring once. The source material was PBMCs. These receptors were obtained from a man aged 25 to 45 in good health and CMV-seronegative.

The J gene is TRBJ2-7, the V gene TRBV5-1, with a weak D call TRBD2 (5 bases). This CDR3 comprises 17 residues. V lost 4 bases and J 2 bases, leaving 22 bases between the germline ends. Looked up from germline, CDR1 is SGHRS and CDR2 is YFSETQ. The CDR3 is CASSPGNTLAGAYEQYF. CDR3 nucleotide sequence: TGCGCCAGCAGCCCCGGGAACACGTTGGCAGGAGCCTACGAGCAGTACTTC. The variable domain in full, with the rest retrieved from reference TRBV5-1 and TRBJ2-7, is KAGVTQTPRYLIKTRGQQVTLSCSPISGHRSVSWYQQTPGQGLQFLFEYFSETQRNKGNFPGRFSGRQFSNSRSEMNVSTLELGDSALYLCASSPGNTLAGAYEQYFGPGTRLTVT.

The chain couples TRBV29-1 to TRBJ2-1, with D tentatively TRBD2 (6 bases). CDR1 and CDR2 (germline): SQVTM, ANQGSEA. V shed 3 bases and J shed 8 bases, with 20 bases lying between them. This CDR3 is 15 amino acids long. Here the CDR3 reads CSVDGAGRYEDEQFF. The CDR3 coding sequence is TGCAGCGTTGACGGGGCGGGGCGGTACGAGGATGAGCAGTTCTTC.

The chain joins TRBV29-1 to TRBJ2-5, with D perhaps TRBD2 (6 bases). Germline V gene lookup returns CDR1 SQVTM and CDR2 ANQGSEA. Trimming pared 7 bases from V and 2 bases from J, leaving 17 bases between. CDR3 length equals 14 residues. The DNA of the CDR3 is TGCAGCGCCGGACGGGGGACGTCTCAAGAGACCCAGTACTTC. This sequence encodes CSAGRGTSQETQYF.

This clone is a singleton in its sample. This sequence joins TRBV28 and TRBJ2-3, with TRBD2 as a possible D gene (6 bases). The CDR3 contains 12 residues. Germline CDR1 is MDHEN and CDR2 is SYDVKM. V lost 3 bases and J lost 8, with 9 bases in between. The CDR3 loop reads CASSLGGSTQYF. DNA for the CDR3: TGTGCCAGCAGTTTGGGGGGTTCTACGCAGTATTTT.

The chain joins TRBV6-1 to TRBJ1-2; TRBD1 is a possible D gene (6 bases). There are 15 residues in the CDR3. V was trimmed by 6 bases and J by 0 bases, leaving 14 bases between them. Germline V lookup: CDR1 MNHNS, CDR2 SASEGT. The CDR3: CASSLHGQPNYGYTF. The CDR3 DNA follows: TGTGCCAGCAGCCTCCACGGACAGCCTAACTATGGCTACACCTTC.

The J gene is TRBJ2-5, the V gene TRBV6-5; 12 positions agree with TRBD2. After removal of 10 bases from V and 4 bases from J, the junction contained 4 bases not matched to a gene. The CDR3 totals 13 residues. Germline lookup yields CDR1 MNHEY and CDR2 SVGAGI. CDR3 in amino acids: CATELAGGETQYF. The DNA of the CDR3 is TGTGCCACCGAACTAGCGGGGGGAGAGACCCAGTACTTC.

This clone has just a few counts. The V call is TRBV9, the J call TRBJ1-6; D not certain. The germline V gene has CDR1 SGDLS and CDR2 YYNGEE. The CDR3 is made up of 13 amino acids. Trimming cost V 0 bases and J 14 bases, with 12 bases left between them. The DNA for the CDR3 is TGTGCCAGCAGCGTAGTGGGTGACACCACCCTCCACTTT. Translated, it gives CASSVVGDTTLHF. Complete variable domain (other parts from reference TRBV9 and TRBJ1-6): DSGVTQTPKHLITATGQRVTLRCSPRSGDLSVYWYQQSLDQGLQFLIQYYNGEERAKGNILERFSAQQFPDLHSELNLSSLELGDSALYFCASSVVGDTTLHFGNGTRLTVT.

This rearrangement joins TRBV6-5 to TRBJ2-1; weak D call: TRBD1 (6 bases). Trimming took off 5 bases at V and 9 bases at J, with 11 bases between the two ends. Per the germline V gene, CDR1 is MNHEY and CDR2 is SVGAGI. This CDR3 comprises 12 residues. In DNA form, the CDR3 reads TGTGCCAGCAGTACAGGGATCGGTGAGCAGTTCTTC. It specifies CASSTGIGEQFF.

The chain joins TRBV6-4 to TRBJ2-3; a weak D match, TRBD1 (7 bases). This CDR3 has 16 amino acids. Trimming took off 0 bases at V and 0 bases at J, with 10 bases between the two ends. Germline loops: CDR1 MRHNA, CDR2 SNTAGT. Here the CDR3 DNA reads TGTGCCAGCAGTGACTCATCAGGGGGGAGCACAGATACGCAGTATTTT. Encoded protein: CASSDSSGGSTDTQYF.